This T cell receptor (beta chain) was sequenced in a study of identical twins. Overall study results and limits: A lower insertion count was a feature of abundant cord blood beta clonotypes, with no such feature in memory repertoires.

Of note for this clonotype: Its target is not known. One junction end does not reproduce the germline sequence, and a read error may be involved.

This CDR3 contains 13 residues. Germline CDR1 is SGHRS and CDR2 is YFSETQ. TCRdb ran MiXCR on the 5' RACE reads and lists one entry per CDR3 protein. The sample carries around 670,000 distinct CDR3 sequences, 5.5% to 6.5% recorded once. The receptor's source is a man aged 18 to 30 in good health. This rearrangement joins TRBV5-1 to TRBJ2-5; D possibly corresponds to TRBD1 (6 bases). Sequencing input: naive T cells sorted from blood. The CDR3 coding sequence is TGCGCCAGCTGCTTGGGGGCTGAAGAGACCCAGTACTTC. Translation: CASCLGAEETQYF.